The 10 T cell receptor beta chains in this list originate from one sample, sequenced in a study of CD4+ T cells in melanoma. Sequencing was performed with immunoSEQ multiplex PCR; in TCRdb, only in-frame clones are kept and a portion is missing. Of about 140,000 clones listed, over 90% are singletons. The receptors were sampled from a human donor with melanoma.

The chain has TRBV9 and TRBJ2-3; D is tentatively TRBD1 or TRBD2 (5 bases each). CDR3 length: 16 amino acids. CDR1 SGDLS and CDR2 YYNGEE come from the germline V gene. Deletions cut 4 bases from V and 1 base from J, with 16 bases between. In nucleotides, the CDR3 is TGTGCCAGCAGCCTCGGGACCACATGGGGCACAGATACGCAGTATTTT. Protein: CASSLGTTWGTDTQYF.

The rearrangement joins TRBV6-6 to TRBJ1-5, with a tentative D call TRBD1 (5 bases). CDR3 length: 14 residues. V lost 7 bases and J lost 5, with 15 bases in between. The germline V gene has CDR1 MNHNY and CDR2 SVGAGI (reference sequence). The CDR3 protein is CASTRRAGYQPQHF. CDR3 nucleotides: TGTGCCAGCACCCGGAGGGCAGGGTATCAGCCCCAGCATTTT.

V usage is TRBV6-1 and J usage is TRBJ2-1; a possible D gene is TRBD1 (6 bases). The germline CDR1 and CDR2 sequences are MNHNS and SASEGT. The germline V and J ends were trimmed by 5 bases and 10 bases, with 18 bases remaining between them. This CDR3 region has 14 residues. CDR3 amino acids: CASSTRTVQGEQFF. The CDR3 bases are TGTGCCAGCAGTACCCGGACAGTTCAGGGGGAGCAGTTCTTC.

This clone was counted once. This rearrangement joins TRBV9 to TRBJ1-1, with D possibly being TRBD1 (5 bases). The length of the CDR3 is 12 residues. Per the germline V gene, CDR1 is SGDLS and CDR2 is YYNGEE. Trimming cost V 4 bases and J 8 bases, with 12 bases left between them. The CDR3 bases are TGTGCCAGCAGCCCCGGGCAGGGCGAAGCTTTCTTT. Encoded protein: CASSPGQGEAFF.

The chain employs TRBV5-1 and TRBJ2-1, with TRBD1 matching 9 bases. Germline CDR1 reads SGHRS; CDR2 reads YFSETQ. The V segment lost 2 bases and the J segment 4 bases; nucleotides outside the gene matches: 1. The length of the CDR3 is 14 residues. The CDR3 nucleotides read TGCGCCAGCAGCTTTGACAGGGGGTACAATGAGCAGTTCTTC. It specifies CASSFDRGYNEQFF.

The gene calls are TRBV7-9 and TRBJ1-3; unclear D gene. This CDR3 region has 15 residues. Trimming removed 5 bases at V and 4 bases at J, with 15 bases between. Germline lookup yields CDR1 SEHNR and CDR2 FQNEAQ (reference sequence). The CDR3 DNA sequence: TGTGCCAGCAGCGTCCGGGAGACTGGGGGAAACACCATATATTTT. Its translation: CASSVRETGGNTIYF.

This clone has only a few counts. Different DNA sequences within this sample yield the same CDR3. This chain connects TRBV19 to TRBJ2-7, with 7 bases identical to TRBD1. The ends lost 4 bases at V and 0 bases at J; junction bases unmatched: 0. CDR3 length: 13 residues. Germline CDR1 reads LNHDA; CDR2 reads SQIVND (reference sequence). The CDR3 protein is CASSRDSSYEQYF. CDR3 DNA sequence: TGTGCCAGTAGTAGGGACAGCTCCTACGAGCAGTACTTC. The full variable domain, rest sourced from reference TRBV19 and TRBJ2-7, is DGGITQSPKYLFRKEGQNVTLSCEQNLNHDAMYWYRQDPGQGLRLIYYSQIVNDFQKGDIAEGYSVSREKKESFPLTVTSAQKNPTAFYLCASSRDSSYEQYFGPGTRLTVT.

The chain is built from TRBV19 and TRBJ1-2, with no clear D. Germline V CDR1 and CDR2: LNHDA, SQIVND (reference sequence). Deletions cut 5 bases from V and 8 bases from J, with 21 bases between. This CDR3 is 15 amino acids long. CDR3 bases: TGTGCCAGTAGTTCACGGACGGGCGGCCGGGAGGGCTACACCTTC. This sequence encodes CASSSRTGGREGYTF.

The chain joins TRBV7-2 to TRBJ2-2, with D possibly called TRBD1 or TRBD2 (5 bases each). V lost 6 bases, J lost 3 bases, and 11 bases lay in between. Germline V gene sequence: CDR1 SGHTA, CDR2 FQGNSA. The CDR3 sequence is 14 residues long. CDR3 bases: TGTGCCAGCAGTCGGGACCGTCACACCGGGGAGCTGTTTTTT. Residues: CASSRDRHTGELFF.

As for this clone: Within the sample, other DNA sequences also encode this same CDR3. V usage is TRBV5-1 and J usage is TRBJ1-2; TRBD1 matches at 7 bases. Trimming took 0 bases from V and 8 from J; bases not matched to a gene: 7. CDR1 is SGHRS, CDR2 YFSETQ, per germline. The CDR3 sequence is 14 residues long. Written as DNA, the CDR3 is TGCGCCAGCAGCTTGGGCGACAGGGCCGGAGGCTACACCTTC. Translated: CASSLGDRAGGYTF.